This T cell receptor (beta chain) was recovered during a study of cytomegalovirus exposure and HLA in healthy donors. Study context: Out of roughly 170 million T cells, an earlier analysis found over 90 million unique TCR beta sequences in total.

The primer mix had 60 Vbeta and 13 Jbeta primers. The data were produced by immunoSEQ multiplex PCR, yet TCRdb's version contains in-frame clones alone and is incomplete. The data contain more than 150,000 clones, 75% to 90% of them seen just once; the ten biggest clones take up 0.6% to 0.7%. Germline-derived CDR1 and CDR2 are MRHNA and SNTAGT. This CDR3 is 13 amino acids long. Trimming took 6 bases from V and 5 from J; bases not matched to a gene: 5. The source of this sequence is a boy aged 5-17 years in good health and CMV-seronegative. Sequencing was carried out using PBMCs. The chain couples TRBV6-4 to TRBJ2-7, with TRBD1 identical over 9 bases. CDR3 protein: CASRGQGRDEQYF. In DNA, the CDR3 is TGTGCCAGCAGGGGACAGGGACGGGACGAGCAGTACTTC.